Sequencing of this T cell receptor (beta chain) was carried out in a study of OX40 agonist ivuxolimab in advanced cancers. Study as a whole: Patients were dosed with the agonistic anti-OX40 (CD134) antibody ivuxolimab. Antecedent anti-PD-1, anti-PD-L1 or anti-CTLA-4 therapy was permissible, with roughly 40% having received some.

Study results and limitations: Low normalized T-cell clonal expansion was also seen in some nonresponders.

The V end lost 3 bases, the J end lost 0 bases, and 12 bases lay between the germline ends. Germline V gene data show CDR1 as LNHDA and CDR2 as SQIVND (reference sequence). The CDR3 has 16 amino acids. Sequencing was performed with immunoSEQ multiplex PCR; in TCRdb, only in-frame clones are kept and a portion is missing. This table holds some 100,000 clones, 90% found once. About this clone: Its antigen is not identified.

This sequence was found in an adult with an advanced solid tumor such as melanoma, head and neck, liver or kidney cancer. The chain uses TRBV19 and TRBJ1-3; D not resolved. Specimen: CD4+ or CD8+ T cells sorted from blood, collected in a trial of the OX40 agonist ivuxolimab. The CDR3 coding sequence is TGTGCCAGTAGTATGAGGGTGGGGATCTCTGGAAACACCATATATTTT. Translated: CASSMRVGISGNTIYF.